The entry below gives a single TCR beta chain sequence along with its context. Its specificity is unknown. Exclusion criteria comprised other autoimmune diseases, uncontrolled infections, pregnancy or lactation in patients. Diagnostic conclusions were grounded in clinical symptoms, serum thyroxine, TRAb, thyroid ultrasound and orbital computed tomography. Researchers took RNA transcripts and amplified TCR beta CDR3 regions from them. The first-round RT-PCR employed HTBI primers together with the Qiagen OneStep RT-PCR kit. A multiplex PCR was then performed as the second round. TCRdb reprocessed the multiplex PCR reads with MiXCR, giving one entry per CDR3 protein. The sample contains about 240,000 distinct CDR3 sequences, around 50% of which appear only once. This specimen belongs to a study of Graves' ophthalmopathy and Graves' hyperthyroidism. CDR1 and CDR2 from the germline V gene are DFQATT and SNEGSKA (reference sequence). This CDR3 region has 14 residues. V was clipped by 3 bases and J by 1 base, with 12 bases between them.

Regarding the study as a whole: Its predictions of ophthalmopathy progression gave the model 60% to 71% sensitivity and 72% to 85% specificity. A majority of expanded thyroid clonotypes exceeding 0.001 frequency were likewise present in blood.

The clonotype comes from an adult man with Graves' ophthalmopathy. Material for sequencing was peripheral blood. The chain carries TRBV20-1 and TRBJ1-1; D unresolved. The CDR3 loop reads CSASKVDSNTEAFF. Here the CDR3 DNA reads TGCAGTGCTAGTAAAGTGGACTCGAACACTGAAGCTTTCTTT.